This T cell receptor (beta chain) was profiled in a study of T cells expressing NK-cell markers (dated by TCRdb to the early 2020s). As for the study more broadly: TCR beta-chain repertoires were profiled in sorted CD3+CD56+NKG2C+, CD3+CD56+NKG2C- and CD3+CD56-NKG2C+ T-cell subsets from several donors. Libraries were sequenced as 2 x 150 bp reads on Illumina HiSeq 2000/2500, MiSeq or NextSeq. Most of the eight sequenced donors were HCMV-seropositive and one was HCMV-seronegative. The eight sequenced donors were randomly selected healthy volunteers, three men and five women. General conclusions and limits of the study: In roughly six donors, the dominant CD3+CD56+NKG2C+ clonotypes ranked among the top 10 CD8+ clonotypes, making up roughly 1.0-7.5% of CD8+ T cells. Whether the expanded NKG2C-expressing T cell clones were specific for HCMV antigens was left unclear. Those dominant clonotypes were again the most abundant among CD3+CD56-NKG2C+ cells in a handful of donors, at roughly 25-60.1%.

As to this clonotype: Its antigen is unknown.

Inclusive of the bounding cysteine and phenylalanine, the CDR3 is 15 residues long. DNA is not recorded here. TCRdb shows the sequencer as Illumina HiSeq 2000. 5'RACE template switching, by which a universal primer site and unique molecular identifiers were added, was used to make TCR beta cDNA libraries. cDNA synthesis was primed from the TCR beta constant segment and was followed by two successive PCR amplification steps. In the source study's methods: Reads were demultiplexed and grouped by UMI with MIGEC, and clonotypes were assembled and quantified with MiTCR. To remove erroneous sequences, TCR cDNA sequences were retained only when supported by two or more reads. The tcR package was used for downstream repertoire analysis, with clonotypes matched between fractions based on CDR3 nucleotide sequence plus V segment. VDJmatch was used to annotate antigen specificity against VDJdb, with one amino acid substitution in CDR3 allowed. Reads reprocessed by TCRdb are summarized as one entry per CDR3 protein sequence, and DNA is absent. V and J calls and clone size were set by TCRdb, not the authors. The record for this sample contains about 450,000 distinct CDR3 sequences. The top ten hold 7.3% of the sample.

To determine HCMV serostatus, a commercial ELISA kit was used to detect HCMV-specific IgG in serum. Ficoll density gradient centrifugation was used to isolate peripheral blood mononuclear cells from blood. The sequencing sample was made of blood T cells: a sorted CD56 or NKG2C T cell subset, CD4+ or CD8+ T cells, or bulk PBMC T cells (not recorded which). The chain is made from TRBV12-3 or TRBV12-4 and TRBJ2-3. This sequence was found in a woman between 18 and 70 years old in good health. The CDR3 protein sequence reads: CASTSGVGFTDTQYF.